This T cell receptor (beta chain) comes out of a study of spatial heterogeneity in lung cancer. Study-level points and caveats: There were more appearances of ubiquitous expanded tumor TCRs in blood at resection than at follow-up.

Unique molecular identifiers, one per molecule, were present on every TCR cDNA molecule. TCRdb re-analysed the 5' RACE reads in MiXCR, keeping a single row per CDR3 protein. The sample holds about 40,000 distinct CDR3 sequences; 5.2% are singletons and the top ten take approximately 25%. In germline, CDR1 is SGHVS, CDR2 FQNEAQ. The CDR3 consists of 14 residues. Trimming removed 4 bases at V and 5 bases at J, with 14 bases between. Time point noted: sample taken at primary tumor resection. Whole RNA was taken from tumor, nontumor lung or frozen PBMC; it was then sequenced unsorted. Samples were obtained from roughly 65 donors, all untreated early-stage non-small cell lung cancer patients. This clonotype came up many times. Antigen unknown.

The TCR originated in a female donor with early-stage non-small cell lung cancer. The chain carries TRBV7-8 and TRBJ2-5; D not resolved. The sample consisted of PBMCs, taken at surgery. The CDR3 region has the DNA TGTGCCAGCAGCTCCTACGAATGGTTGGAGACCCAGTACTTC. This translates into CASSSYEWLETQYF.